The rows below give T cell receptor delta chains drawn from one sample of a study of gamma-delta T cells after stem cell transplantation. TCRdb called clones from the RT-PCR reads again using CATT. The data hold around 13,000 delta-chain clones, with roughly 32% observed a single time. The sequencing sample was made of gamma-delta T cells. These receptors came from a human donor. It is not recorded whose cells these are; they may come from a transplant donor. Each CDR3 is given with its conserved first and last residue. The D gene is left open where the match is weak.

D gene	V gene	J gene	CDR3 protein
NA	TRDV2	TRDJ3	CACDTILVSWDTRQMFF
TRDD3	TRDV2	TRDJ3	CACDTVLGGFSWDTRQMFF
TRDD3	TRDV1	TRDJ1	CALEPGASPPIPWGIRFISTDKLIF
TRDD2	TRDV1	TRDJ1	CALGELSLLPTLLGALAYTDKLIF
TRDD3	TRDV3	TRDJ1	CASSKPTLSEYWGIPVTDKLIF
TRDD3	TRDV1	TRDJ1	CALGDWALPWGLHTDKLIF
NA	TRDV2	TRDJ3	CACDTGGPPGSWDTRQMFF
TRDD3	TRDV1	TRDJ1	CALGEDRSYWGIGTDKLIF
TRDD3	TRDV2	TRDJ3	CACDTGGSHSLDTRQMFF
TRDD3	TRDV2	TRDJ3	CACDVTGGWISWDTRQMFF
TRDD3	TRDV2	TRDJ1	CARDTGGGGYPHTDKLIF
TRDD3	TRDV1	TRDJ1	CALGESGICRLGDTRVGTDKLIF
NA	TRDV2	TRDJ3	CACDTLLGRWDTRQMFF
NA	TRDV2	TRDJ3	CACDRGTSSWDTRQMFF
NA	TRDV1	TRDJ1	CALGEKGRGLNTDKLIF
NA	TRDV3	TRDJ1	CAFRGRAQPPSTGDKLIF
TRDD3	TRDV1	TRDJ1	CALKGYSYWGTYTDKLIF
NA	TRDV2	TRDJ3	CACDTGWGAAWDTRQMFF
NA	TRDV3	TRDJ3	CALSYWDTRQMFF
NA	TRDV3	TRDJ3	CALEGGGSWDTRQMFF
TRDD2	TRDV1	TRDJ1	CALGENSFLPGTARSPYTDKLIF
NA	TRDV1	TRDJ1	CAIVDSTSSNWEYTDKLIF
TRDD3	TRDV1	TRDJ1	CALGLGAPYRPTGGYATDKLIF
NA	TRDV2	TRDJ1	CACVVGGVLIF
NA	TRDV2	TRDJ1	CACDTDKLIF
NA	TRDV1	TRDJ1	CALGGSGGGDTDKLIF